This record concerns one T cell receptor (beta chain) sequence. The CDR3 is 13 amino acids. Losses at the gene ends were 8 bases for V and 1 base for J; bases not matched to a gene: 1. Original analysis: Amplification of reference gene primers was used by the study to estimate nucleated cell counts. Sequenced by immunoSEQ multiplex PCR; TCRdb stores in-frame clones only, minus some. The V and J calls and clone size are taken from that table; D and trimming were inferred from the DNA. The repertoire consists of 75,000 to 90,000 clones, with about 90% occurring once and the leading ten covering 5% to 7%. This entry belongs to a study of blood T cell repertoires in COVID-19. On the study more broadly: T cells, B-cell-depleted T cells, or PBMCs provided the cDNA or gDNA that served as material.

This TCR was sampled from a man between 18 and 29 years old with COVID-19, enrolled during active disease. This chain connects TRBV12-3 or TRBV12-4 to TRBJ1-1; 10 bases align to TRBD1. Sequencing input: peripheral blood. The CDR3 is CASRQGANTEAFF. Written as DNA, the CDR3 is TGTGCCAGCCGACAGGGGGCGAACACTGAAGCTTTCTTT.